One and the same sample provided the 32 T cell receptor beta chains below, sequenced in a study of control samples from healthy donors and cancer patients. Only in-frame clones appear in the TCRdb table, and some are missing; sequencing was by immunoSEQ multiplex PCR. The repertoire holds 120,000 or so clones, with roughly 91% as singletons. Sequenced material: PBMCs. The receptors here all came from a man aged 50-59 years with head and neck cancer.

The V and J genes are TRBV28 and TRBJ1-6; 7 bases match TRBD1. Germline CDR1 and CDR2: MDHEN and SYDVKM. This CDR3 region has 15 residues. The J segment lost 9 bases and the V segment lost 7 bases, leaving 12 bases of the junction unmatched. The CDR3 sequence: CASTLRDSLGSPLHF. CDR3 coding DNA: TGTGCCAGCACCTTAAGGGACAGCCTGGGTTCACCCCTCCACTTT.

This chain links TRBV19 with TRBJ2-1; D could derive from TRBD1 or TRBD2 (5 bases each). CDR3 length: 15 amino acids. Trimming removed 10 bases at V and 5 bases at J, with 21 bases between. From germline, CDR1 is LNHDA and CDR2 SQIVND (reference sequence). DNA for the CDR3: TGTGCCACCCGTTTTGAGGGGATGGTACACAATGAGCAGTTCTTC. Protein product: CATRFEGMVHNEQFF.

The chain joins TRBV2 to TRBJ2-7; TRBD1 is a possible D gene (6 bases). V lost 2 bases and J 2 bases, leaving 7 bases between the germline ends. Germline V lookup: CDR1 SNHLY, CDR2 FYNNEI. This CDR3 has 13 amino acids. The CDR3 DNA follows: TGTGCCAGCAGTGAAAACAGGGCCTACGAGCAGTACTTC. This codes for CASSENRAYEQYF.

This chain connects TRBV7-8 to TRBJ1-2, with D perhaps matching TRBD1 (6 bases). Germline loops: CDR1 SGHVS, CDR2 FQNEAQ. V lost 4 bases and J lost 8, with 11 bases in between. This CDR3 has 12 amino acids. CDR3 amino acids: CASSSIGQGYTF. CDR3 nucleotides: TGTGCCAGCAGCTCGATCGGACAGGGCTACACCTTC.

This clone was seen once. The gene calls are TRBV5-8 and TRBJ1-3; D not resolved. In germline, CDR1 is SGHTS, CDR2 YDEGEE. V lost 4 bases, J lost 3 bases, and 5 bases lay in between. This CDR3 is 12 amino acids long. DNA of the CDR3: TGTGCCAGCAGCAACGTTGGAAACACCATATATTTT. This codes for CASSNVGNTIYF.

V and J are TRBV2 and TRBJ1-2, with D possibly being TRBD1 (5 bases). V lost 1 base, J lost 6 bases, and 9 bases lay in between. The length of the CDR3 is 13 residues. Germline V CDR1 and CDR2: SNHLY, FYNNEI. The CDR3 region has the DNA TGTGCCAGCAGTGAAGGGCGAGGGGATGGCTACACCTTC. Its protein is CASSEGRGDGYTF.

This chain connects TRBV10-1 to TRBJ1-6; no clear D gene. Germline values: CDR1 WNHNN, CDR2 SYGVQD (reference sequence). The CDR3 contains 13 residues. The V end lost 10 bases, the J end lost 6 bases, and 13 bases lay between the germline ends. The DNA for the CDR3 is TGCGCCACCATTGGACTGTTTAATTCACCCCTCCACTTT. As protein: CATIGLFNSPLHF.

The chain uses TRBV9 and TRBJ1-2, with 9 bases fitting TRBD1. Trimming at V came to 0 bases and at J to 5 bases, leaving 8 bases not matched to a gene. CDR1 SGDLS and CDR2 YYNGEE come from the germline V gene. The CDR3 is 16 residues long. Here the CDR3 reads CASSVDVQGAGYGYTF. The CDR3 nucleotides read TGTGCCAGCAGCGTAGACGTACAGGGGGCTGGATATGGCTACACCTTC. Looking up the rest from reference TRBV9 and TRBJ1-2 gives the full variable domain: DSGVTQTPKHLITATGQRVTLRCSPRSGDLSVYWYQQSLDQGLQFLIQYYNGEERAKGNILERFSAQQFPDLHSELNLSSLELGDSALYFCASSVDVQGAGYGYTFGSGTRLTVV.

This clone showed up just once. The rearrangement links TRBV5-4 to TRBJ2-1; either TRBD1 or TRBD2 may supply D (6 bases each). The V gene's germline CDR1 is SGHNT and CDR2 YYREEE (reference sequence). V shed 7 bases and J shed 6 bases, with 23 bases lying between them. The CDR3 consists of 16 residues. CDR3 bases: TGTGCCAGCTACATCGGGGGCCCCGGTGCCATCAATGAGCAGTTCTTC. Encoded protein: CASYIGGPGAINEQFF. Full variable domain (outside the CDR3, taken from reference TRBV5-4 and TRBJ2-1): ETGVTQSPTHLIKTRGQQVTLRCSSQSGHNTVSWYQQALGQGPQFIFQYYREEENGRGNFPPRFSGLQFPNYSSELNVNALELDDSALYLCASYIGGPGAINEQFFGPGTRLTVL.

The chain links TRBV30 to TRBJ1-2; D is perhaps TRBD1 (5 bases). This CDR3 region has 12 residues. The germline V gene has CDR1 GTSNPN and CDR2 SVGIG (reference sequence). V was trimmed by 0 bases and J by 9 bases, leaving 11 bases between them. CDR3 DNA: TGTGCCTGGAGTGTAGGGCAGGGCCGCTACACCTTC. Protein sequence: CAWSVGQGRYTF.

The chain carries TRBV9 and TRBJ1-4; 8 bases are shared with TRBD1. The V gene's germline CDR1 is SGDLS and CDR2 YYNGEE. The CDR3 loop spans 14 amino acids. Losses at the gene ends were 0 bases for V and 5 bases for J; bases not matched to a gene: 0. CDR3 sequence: CASSVGQGNEKLFF. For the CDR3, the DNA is TGTGCCAGCAGCGTAGGACAGGGGAATGAAAAACTGTTTTTT.

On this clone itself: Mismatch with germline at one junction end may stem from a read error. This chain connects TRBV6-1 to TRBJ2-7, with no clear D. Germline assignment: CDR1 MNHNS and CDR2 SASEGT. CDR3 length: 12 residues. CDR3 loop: CASNERAYEQYF. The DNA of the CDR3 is TGTGCCAGCAATGAACGGGCCTACGAGCAGTACTTC.

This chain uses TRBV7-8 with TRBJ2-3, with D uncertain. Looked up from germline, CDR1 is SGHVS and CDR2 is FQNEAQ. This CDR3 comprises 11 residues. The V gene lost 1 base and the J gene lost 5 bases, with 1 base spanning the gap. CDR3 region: CASSLEDTQYF. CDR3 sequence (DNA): TGTGCCAGCAGCTTAGAAGATACGCAGTATTTT.

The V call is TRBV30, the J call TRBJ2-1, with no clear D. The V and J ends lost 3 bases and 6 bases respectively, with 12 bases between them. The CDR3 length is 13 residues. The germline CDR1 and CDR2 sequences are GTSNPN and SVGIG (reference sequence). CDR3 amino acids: CAWRSPGFNEQFF. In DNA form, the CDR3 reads TGTGCCTGGAGGAGTCCCGGGTTCAATGAGCAGTTCTTC.

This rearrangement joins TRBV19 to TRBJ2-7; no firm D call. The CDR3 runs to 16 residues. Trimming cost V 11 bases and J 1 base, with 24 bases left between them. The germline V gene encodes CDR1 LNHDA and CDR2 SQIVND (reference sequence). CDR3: CAAVQRSNLLSYEQYF. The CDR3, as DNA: TGTGCCGCAGTACAGAGGTCAAATTTACTATCCTACGAGCAGTACTTC.

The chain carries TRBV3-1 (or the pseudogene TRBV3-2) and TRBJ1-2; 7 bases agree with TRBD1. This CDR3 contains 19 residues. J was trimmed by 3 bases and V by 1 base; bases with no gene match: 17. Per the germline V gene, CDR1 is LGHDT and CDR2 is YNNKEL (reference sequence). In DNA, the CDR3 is TGTGCCAGCAGCCAAGGGGCACAGGGGCTATTCGACCCCCACTATGGCTACACCTTC. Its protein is CASSQGAQGLFDPHYGYTF.

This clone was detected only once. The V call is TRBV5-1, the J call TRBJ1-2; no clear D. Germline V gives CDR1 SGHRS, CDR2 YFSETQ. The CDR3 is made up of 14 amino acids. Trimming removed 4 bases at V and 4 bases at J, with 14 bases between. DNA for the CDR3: TGCGCCAGCAGCCGTTTGGGTAAATCCTATGGCTACACCTTC. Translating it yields CASSRLGKSYGYTF. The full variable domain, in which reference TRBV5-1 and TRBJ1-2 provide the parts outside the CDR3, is KAGVTQTPRYLIKTRGQQVTLSCSPISGHRSVSWYQQTPGQGLQFLFEYFSETQRNKGNFPGRFSGRQFSNSRSEMNVSTLELGDSALYLCASSRLGKSYGYTFGSGTRLTVV.

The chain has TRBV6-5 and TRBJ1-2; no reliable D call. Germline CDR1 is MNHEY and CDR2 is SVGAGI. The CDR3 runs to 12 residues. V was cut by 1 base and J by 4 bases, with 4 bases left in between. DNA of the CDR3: TGTGCCAGCAGTTACTACGGCTATGGCTACACCTTC. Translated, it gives CASSYYGYGYTF.

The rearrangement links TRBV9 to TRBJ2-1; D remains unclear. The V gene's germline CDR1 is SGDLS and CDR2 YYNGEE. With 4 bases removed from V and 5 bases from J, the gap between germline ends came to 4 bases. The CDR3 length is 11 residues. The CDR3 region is CASSKNNEQFF. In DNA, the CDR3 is TGTGCCAGCAGCAAGAACAATGAGCAGTTCTTC.

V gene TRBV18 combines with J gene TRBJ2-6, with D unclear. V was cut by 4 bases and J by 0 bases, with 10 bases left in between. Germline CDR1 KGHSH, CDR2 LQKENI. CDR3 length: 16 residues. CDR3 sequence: CASSQASPSGANVLTF. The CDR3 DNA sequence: TGTGCCAGCTCACAGGCCTCTCCCTCTGGGGCCAACGTCCTGACTTTC. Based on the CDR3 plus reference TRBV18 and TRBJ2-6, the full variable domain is NAGVMQNPRHLVRRRGQEARLRCSPMKGHSHVYWYRQLPEEGLKFMVYLQKENIIDESGMPKERFSAEFPKEGPSILRIQQVVRGDSAAYFCASSQASPSGANVLTFGAGSRLTVL.

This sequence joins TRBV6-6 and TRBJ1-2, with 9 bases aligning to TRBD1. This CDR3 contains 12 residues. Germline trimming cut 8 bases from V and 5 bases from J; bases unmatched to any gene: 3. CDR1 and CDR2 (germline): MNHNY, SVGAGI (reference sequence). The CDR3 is CASYGTGYGYTF. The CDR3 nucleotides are TGTGCCAGCTACGGGACAGGGTATGGCTACACCTTC.

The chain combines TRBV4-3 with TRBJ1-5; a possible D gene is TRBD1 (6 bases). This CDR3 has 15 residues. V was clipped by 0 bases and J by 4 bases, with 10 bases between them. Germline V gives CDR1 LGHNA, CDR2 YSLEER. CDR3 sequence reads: CASSQEGTRNQPQHF. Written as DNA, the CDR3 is TGCGCCAGCAGCCAAGAAGGGACAAGAAATCAGCCCCAGCATTTT.

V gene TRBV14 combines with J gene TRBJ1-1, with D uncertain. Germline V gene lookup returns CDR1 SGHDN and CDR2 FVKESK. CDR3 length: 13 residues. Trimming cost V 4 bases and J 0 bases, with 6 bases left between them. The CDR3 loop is CASSPFLNTEAFF. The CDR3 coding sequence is TGTGCCAGCAGCCCTTTCTTGAACACTGAAGCTTTCTTT.

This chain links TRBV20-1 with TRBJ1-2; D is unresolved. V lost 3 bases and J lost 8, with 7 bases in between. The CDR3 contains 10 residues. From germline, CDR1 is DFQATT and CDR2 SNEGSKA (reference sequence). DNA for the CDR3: TGCAGTGCTAGCTACAAGGGCTACACCTTC. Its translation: CSASYKGYTF.

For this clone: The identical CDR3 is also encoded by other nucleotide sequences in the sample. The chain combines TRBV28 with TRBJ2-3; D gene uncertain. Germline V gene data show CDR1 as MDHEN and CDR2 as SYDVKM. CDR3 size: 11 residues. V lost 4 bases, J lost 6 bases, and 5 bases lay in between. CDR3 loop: CASSWRDTQYF. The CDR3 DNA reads TGTGCCAGCAGTTGGCGGGATACGCAGTATTTT.

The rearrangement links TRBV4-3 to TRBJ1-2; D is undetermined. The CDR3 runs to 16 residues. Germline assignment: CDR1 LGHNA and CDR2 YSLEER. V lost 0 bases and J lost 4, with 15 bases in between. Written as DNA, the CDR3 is TGCGCCAGCAGCCAAGACCGAGGGCCACGGGTCTATGGCTACACCTTC. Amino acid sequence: CASSQDRGPRVYGYTF.

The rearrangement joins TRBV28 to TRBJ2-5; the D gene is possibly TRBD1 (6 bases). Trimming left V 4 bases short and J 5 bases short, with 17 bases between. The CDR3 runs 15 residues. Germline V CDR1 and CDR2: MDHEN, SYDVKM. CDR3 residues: CASSSQLGGAETQYF. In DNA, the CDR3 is TGTGCCAGCAGTTCCCAACTAGGGGGAGCGGAGACCCAGTACTTC.

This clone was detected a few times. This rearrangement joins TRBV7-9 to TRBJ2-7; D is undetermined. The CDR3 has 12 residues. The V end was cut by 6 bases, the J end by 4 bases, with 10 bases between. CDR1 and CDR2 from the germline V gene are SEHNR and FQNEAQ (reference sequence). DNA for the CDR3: TGTGCCAGCAGTCTTTTGGCATACGAGCAGTACTTC. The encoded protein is CASSLLAYEQYF.

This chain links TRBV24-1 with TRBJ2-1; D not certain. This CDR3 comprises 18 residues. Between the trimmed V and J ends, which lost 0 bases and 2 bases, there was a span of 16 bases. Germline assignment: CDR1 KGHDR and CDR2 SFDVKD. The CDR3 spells CATSDLPGVPRTYNEQFF. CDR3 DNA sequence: TGTGCCACCAGTGATTTGCCGGGCGTACCGCGAACCTACAATGAGCAGTTCTTC.

In DNA form, the CDR3 reads TGCGCCAGCAGCCTGAACTCCGGGAGCTTCAGCTCCTACGAGCAGTACTTC. Translation gives CASSLNSGSFSSYEQYF. The chain carries TRBV5-1 and TRBJ2-7, with a tentative D call TRBD2 (6 bases). The V gene lost 4 bases and the J gene lost 0 bases, with 20 bases spanning the gap. Germline V gene data show CDR1 as SGHRS and CDR2 as YFSETQ. CDR3 length equals 17 residues.

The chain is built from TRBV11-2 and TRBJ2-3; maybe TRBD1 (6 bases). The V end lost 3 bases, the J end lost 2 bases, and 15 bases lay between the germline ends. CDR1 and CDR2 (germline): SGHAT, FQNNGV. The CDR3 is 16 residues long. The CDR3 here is CASSLQGQTSTDTQYF. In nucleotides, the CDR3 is TGTGCCAGCAGCTTGCAAGGACAGACCTCCACAGATACGCAGTATTTT.

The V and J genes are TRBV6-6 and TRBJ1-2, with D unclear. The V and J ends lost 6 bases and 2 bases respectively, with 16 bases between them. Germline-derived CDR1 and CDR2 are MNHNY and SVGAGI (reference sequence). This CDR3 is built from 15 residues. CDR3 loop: CASSGRATLNYGYTF. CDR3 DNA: TGTGCCAGCAGCGGGCGGGCCACTCTAAACTATGGCTACACCTTC.